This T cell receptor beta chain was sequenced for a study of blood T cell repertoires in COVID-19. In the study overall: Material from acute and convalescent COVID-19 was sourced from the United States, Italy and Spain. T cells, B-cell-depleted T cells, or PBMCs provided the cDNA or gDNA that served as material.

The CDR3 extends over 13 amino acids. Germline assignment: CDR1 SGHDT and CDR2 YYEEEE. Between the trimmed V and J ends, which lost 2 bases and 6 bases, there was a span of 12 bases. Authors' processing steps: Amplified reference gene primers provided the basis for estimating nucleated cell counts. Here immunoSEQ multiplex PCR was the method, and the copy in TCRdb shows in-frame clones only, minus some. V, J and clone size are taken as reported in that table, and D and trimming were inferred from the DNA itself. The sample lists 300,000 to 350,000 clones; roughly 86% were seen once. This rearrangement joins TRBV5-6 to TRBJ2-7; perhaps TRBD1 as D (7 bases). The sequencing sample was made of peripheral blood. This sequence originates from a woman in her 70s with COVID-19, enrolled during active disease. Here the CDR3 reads CASSLGQGGEQYF. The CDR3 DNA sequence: TGTGCCAGCAGCTTAGGGCAGGGGGGCGAGCAGTACTTC.